Detailed here is one TCR beta chain. The antigen remains undetermined. Trimming took 4 bases from V and 1 from J, leaving 10 bases between them. The CDR3 has 14 amino acids. The germline V gene encodes CDR1 ENHRY and CDR2 SYGVKD. The data were taken from a study of shared clonotypes between healthy human individuals. The study's findings and limits: An anticipated effect of sequencing depth on clonotype sharing among donors was recognized. Memory subsets generally showed smaller estimated richness than naive subsets did. At large depth, rarefaction still showed sorted-subset sequencing to be incomplete.

Each cell subset's genomic DNA was divided evenly among several immunoSEQ plates. Repertoires were generated with immunoSEQ multiplex PCR, while TCRdb's copy carries only in-frame clones and drops some. The repertoire consists of roughly 330,000 clones, with around 72% occurring once and the leading ten covering approximately 10%. The sequenced sample consisted of memory CD4+ T cells sorted from blood. Subset: CD45RA-negative fraction. The receptor comes from a man between 25 and 39 years old in good health. This chain links TRBV10-3 with TRBJ2-5, with D tentatively TRBD2 (6 bases). CDR3 sequence (DNA): TGTGCCATCAGTGTAGCGGACCTCCAAGAGACCCAGTACTTC. Translating it yields CAISVADLQETQYF.